This TCR beta chain stems from a study of siplizumab effects on memory and regulatory T cells. Germline loops: CDR1 SGDLS, CDR2 YYNGEE. V was trimmed by 5 bases and J by 0 bases, leaving 18 bases between them. The CDR3 totals 17 residues. Sequenced by immunoSEQ multiplex PCR; TCRdb stores in-frame clones only, minus some. The profile covers fewer than 45,000 clones, with about 89% appearing a single time and less than 0.3% taken by the ten largest. The sequence was obtained from a human donor in good health. Material: naive CD4+ T cells sorted from blood. This sequence joins TRBV9 and TRBJ1-3; D is undetermined. CDR3 sequence reads: CASSWGDVFSSGNTIYF. The CDR3 bases are TGTGCCAGCAGTTGGGGTGACGTCTTCTCCTCTGGAAACACCATATATTTT.